This TCR beta chain was identified in a study of blood T cell repertoires in COVID-19. It was during active infection that Seattle patients were enrolled and then longitudinally followed. Trimming cost V 6 bases and J 4 bases; bases outside gene matches: 7. From germline, CDR1 is KGHSH and CDR2 LQKENI. This CDR3 is 14 amino acids long. As originally analysed: Nucleated cell counts were estimated from reference gene primer amplification. Generated by immunoSEQ multiplex PCR, the TCRdb table keeps only in-frame clones and is missing some. V, J and clone size derive from that table, while D and trimming were established from the DNA sequence. The sample lists about 210,000 clones, about four fifths occurring once.

Material: peripheral blood. This chain uses TRBV18 with TRBJ1-1; 8 bases line up with TRBD1. The sequence was collected from a woman aged 55-70 years with COVID-19, enrolled during active disease. DNA for the CDR3: TGTGCCAGCTCGCCCAGGGGGCACAGCACTGAAGCTTTCTTT. Amino acids: CASSPRGHSTEAFF.